This TCR beta chain comes out of a study of T cell repertoires in cytomegalovirus infection. Study context: Recently identified HLA-C-restricted and well-studied HLA-B-restricted CMV epitopes were used. A matching HLA type, together with CMV infection, was signaled by public TCR beta signatures.

The V gene lost 2 bases and the J gene lost 8 bases, with 12 bases spanning the gap. This CDR3 is 14 amino acids long. The germline V gene encodes CDR1 ENHRY and CDR2 SYGVKD. Worth noting for this clonotype: Its specificity is unknown.

Each CDR3 protein is one row after TCRdb ran MiXCR on the reads. This repertoire shows around 570,000 distinct CDR3 sequences, almost 40% found once; its top ten account for 48%. Study results and limitations: Carriers of CMV plus the relevant HLA were identified by cumulative public TCR beta family frequency. The ex vivo response was dominated by HLA-C-restricted CMV-specific TCR beta clonotypes.

The gene calls are TRBV10-3 and TRBJ1-4; weak D call: TRBD1 (6 bases). The source is a human donor in good health (CMV status not recorded). Some clones in this sample may be carry-over from other donors' samples. The sample here was cultured PBMCs, taken from culture after CMV antigen stimulation. This CDR3 is CAISERGTKEKLFF. The CDR3 region has the DNA TGTGCCATCAGTGAGAGGGGGACCAAGGAAAAACTGTTTTTT.